These 26 T cell receptor beta chains originate from one sample sequenced in a study of T cells in Graves' hyperthyroidism and ophthalmopathy. Amplification yielded TCR beta CDR3 regions, with RNA transcripts as the source. HTBI primers drove first-round RT-PCR of the TCR CDR3. MiXCR was run by TCRdb on the multiplex PCR reads, yielding one entry per CDR3 protein. The sample contains hundreds of thousands of distinct CDR3 sequences, roughly 14% of which appear only once. The sample taken for sequencing was blood. Receptors originate from a man aged 18 to 29 with Graves' ophthalmopathy.

The chain couples TRBV12-3 or TRBV12-4 to TRBJ2-1; 14 bases align to TRBD2. Unmatched junction bases numbered 6, after V lost 6 bases and J lost 2 bases. The CDR3 length is 17 residues. The CDR3 sequence is CASRAPGLAGAYNEQFF. As DNA, the CDR3 is TGTGCCAGCAGGGCACCGGGACTAGCGGGGGCCTACAATGAGCAGTTCTTC.

Many counts were recorded for this clonotype. The V and J genes are TRBV5-1 and TRBJ2-2, with D possibly matching TRBD1 (6 bases). Trimming pared 4 bases from V and 2 bases from J, leaving 9 bases between. CDR1 is SGHRS, CDR2 YFSETQ, per germline. The CDR3 is 14 residues long. Here the CDR3 DNA reads TGCGCCAGCAGCATACAGGGCAACACCGGGGAGCTGTTTTTT. Translation: CASSIQGNTGELFF.

A few counts support this clonotype. The gene calls are TRBV29-1 and TRBJ1-1, with 11 bases identical to TRBD1. The trim removed 8 bases at V and 10 bases at J, leaving 6 bases unmatched. Looked up from germline, CDR1 is SQVTM and CDR2 is ANQGSEA. This CDR3 is 11 amino acids long. Written as DNA, the CDR3 is TGCAGCACGGACAGGGGGCTTGGAGCTTTCTTT. As protein: CSTDRGLGAFF. Using reference TRBV29-1 and TRBJ1-1 for the parts outside the CDR3, the full variable domain is SAVISQKPSRDICQRGTSLTIQCQVDSQVTMMFWYRQQPGQSLTLIATANQGSEATYESGFVIDKFPISRPNLTFSTLTVSNMSPEDSSIYLCSTDRGLGAFFGQGTRLTVV.

This clonotype showed up many times. The CDR3 DNA reads as TGTGCCAGCTCACGCGGGGACACCGGGGAGCTGTTTTTT. As protein: CASSRGDTGELFF. The rearrangement joins TRBV18 to TRBJ2-2; D may be TRBD2 (6 bases). Germline values: CDR1 KGHSH, CDR2 LQKENI. V gave up 4 bases and J gave up 3 bases, with 6 bases separating them. This CDR3 region has 13 residues.

The table lists this clonotype with many counts. The J gene is TRBJ1-2, the V gene TRBV2, with 7 bases lining up with TRBD1. Germline values: CDR1 SNHLY, CDR2 FYNNEI. This CDR3 is 14 amino acids long. The trim removed 1 base at V and 5 bases at J, leaving 4 bases unmatched. CDR3 region: CASSEEGGVYGYTF. The CDR3 region has the DNA TGTGCCAGCAGTGAAGAAGGGGGCGTTTATGGCTACACCTTC.

The rearrangement uses TRBV4-1 and TRBJ1-2; possible D gene TRBD1, 5 bases. The CDR3 totals 15 residues. CDR1 is MGHRA and CDR2 is YSYEKL in the germline V gene. V dropped 1 base and J dropped 10 bases, with 19 bases sitting between them. The chain's CDR3 is CASSQVDQGTGVYTF. CDR3 coding DNA: TGCGCCAGCAGCCAAGTAGATCAGGGTACTGGCGTCTACACCTTC.

This clonotype was picked up many times. This chain joins TRBV7-9 and TRBJ2-7; D remains ambiguous. Per germline, CDR1 SEHNR and CDR2 FQNEAQ (reference sequence). With 5 bases removed from V and 8 bases from J, the gap between germline ends came to 16 bases. This CDR3 spans 13 amino acids. CDR3 nucleotide sequence: TGTGCCAGCAGCCCCAGTGGTGAGCCGAAGCAGTACTTC. Protein product: CASSPSGEPKQYF.

This clonotype was recorded a few times. V usage is TRBV5-8 and J usage is TRBJ2-5, with 7 nucleotides matching TRBD1. The CDR3 is made up of 16 amino acids. CDR1 SGHTS and CDR2 YDEGEE come from the germline V gene. J lost 2 bases, V lost 0 bases, and 7 bases had no gene match. This CDR3 reads CASSLGGTAIQETQYF. DNA for the CDR3: TGTGCCAGCAGCTTGGGGGGGACAGCCATTCAAGAGACCCAGTACTTC.

This clonotype was found many times. This chain links TRBV12-3 or TRBV12-4 with TRBJ1-2, with a possible D match to TRBD1 (6 bases). This CDR3 has 13 residues. Deletions cut 3 bases from V and 2 bases from J, with 7 bases between. The CDR3 DNA reads TGTGCCAGCAGTTTTAGGGGGAACTATGGCTACACCTTC. This codes for CASSFRGNYGYTF.

The sample holds a few counts of this clonotype. V usage is TRBV12-3 or TRBV12-4 and J usage is TRBJ2-5, with TRBD1 identical over 7 bases. Trimming at V came to 2 bases and at J to 3 bases, leaving 6 bases not matched to a gene. This CDR3 contains 15 residues. In DNA, the CDR3 is TGTGCCAGCAGTTTAACCGGACAGGAGGAAGAGACCCAGTACTTC. Its protein product is CASSLTGQEEETQYF.

This clonotype was picked up many times. The rearrangement links TRBV20-1 to TRBJ2-5; D could derive from TRBD1 or TRBD2 (6 bases each). This CDR3 contains 12 residues. V was pared by 2 bases and J by 7 bases, with 11 bases between. Per germline, CDR1 DFQATT and CDR2 SNEGSKA (reference sequence). CDR3 protein: CSARWGAGTQYF. CDR3 DNA: TGCAGTGCTAGATGGGGGGCGGGGACCCAGTACTTC.

The chain employs TRBV29-1 and TRBJ2-4; 10 nucleotides align to TRBD1. This CDR3 spans 18 amino acids. Germline-derived CDR1 and CDR2 are SQVTM and ANQGSEA. V gave up 6 bases and J gave up 2 bases; unmatched junction bases: 16. The CDR3 nucleotides are TGCAGCGTATTTCTGACAGGGGGCTTGCGACGGACCAAAAACATTCAGTACTTC. Its translation: CSVFLTGGLRRTKNIQYF.

This clonotype was seen ten or more times. The gene calls are TRBV27 and TRBJ2-7; D uncertain. The V end was cut by 4 bases, the J end by 3 bases, with 7 bases between. CDR3 size: 12 residues. Germline CDR1 reads MNHEY; CDR2 reads SMNVEV (reference sequence). The CDR3 DNA reads TGTGCCAGCAGTTCTTACAACTACGAGCAGTACTTC. As protein: CASSSYNYEQYF.

This clonotype came up many times. V and J are TRBV2 and TRBJ2-7; either TRBD1 or TRBD2 may fit D (6 bases each). Germline-derived CDR1 and CDR2 are SNHLY and FYNNEI. The CDR3 runs to 13 residues. Trimming removed 4 bases at V and 7 bases at J, with 14 bases between. The DNA of the CDR3 is TGTGCCAGCAGTGTGATAGGGGGGAGTGAGCAGTACTTC. Translating it yields CASSVIGGSEQYF. Full variable domain (missing parts from reference TRBV2 and TRBJ2-7): EPEVTQTPSHQVTQMGQEVILRCVPISNHLYFYWYRQILGQKVEFLVSFYNNEISEKSEIFDDQFSVERPDGSNFTLKIRSTKLEDSAMYFCASSVIGGSEQYFGPGTRLTVT.

This clonotype was recorded at least ten times. The chain is built from TRBV29-1 and TRBJ2-1, with D tentatively TRBD2 (6 bases). Germline assignment: CDR1 SQVTM and CDR2 ANQGSEA. The CDR3 consists of 15 residues. Trimming shortened V by 4 bases and J by 7 bases, and 20 bases separated the two germline ends. The CDR3 spells CSVGILANPGNEQFF. CDR3 nucleotides: TGCAGCGTTGGGATTCTAGCGAACCCCGGGAATGAGCAGTTCTTC.

This chain links TRBV27 with TRBJ2-7; D might be TRBD2 (5 bases). This CDR3 is 13 amino acids long. Germline assignment: CDR1 MNHEY and CDR2 SMNVEV (reference sequence). Trimming pared 2 bases from V and 6 bases from J, leaving 11 bases between. This CDR3 is CASSLGLAAEQYF. The CDR3 coding sequence is TGTGCCAGCAGTTTAGGGCTAGCCGCCGAGCAGTACTTC.

This clonotype was counted many times. The V and J genes are TRBV7-9 and TRBJ2-1; 9 nucleotides line up with TRBD1. Germline V CDR1 and CDR2: SEHNR, FQNEAQ (reference sequence). Trimming cost V 5 bases and J 7 bases; bases outside gene matches: 9. The CDR3 loop spans 15 amino acids. CDR3 sequence reads: CASSPTGGDLNEQFF. The DNA of the CDR3 is TGTGCCAGCAGCCCAACAGGGGGCGACTTGAATGAGCAGTTCTTC.

This clonotype was seen ten or more times. V and J are TRBV30 and TRBJ1-1; D gene unclear. Germline-derived CDR1 and CDR2 are GTSNPN and SVGIG (reference sequence). With 2 bases removed from V and 1 base from J, the gap between germline ends came to 11 bases. This CDR3 is 14 amino acids long. CDR3 nucleotide sequence: TGTGCCTGGAGTTCAGTGGAGAGGAACACTGAAGCTTTCTTT. Encoded protein: CAWSSVERNTEAFF.

This clonotype was counted ten times or more. A read error may produce the germline difference seen at one junction end. The chain recombines TRBV4-1 with TRBJ1-1; 9 bases are a match to TRBD1. The CDR3 has 14 residues. From germline, CDR1 is MGHRA and CDR2 YSYEKL. For the CDR3, the DNA is TGTGCCAGCTCACAGGGACAGGGCTACACTGAAGCTTTCTTT. This sequence encodes CASSQGQGYTEAFF.

This clonotype was detected many times. The rearrangement uses TRBV20-1 and TRBJ2-2; D is possibly TRBD1 (5 bases). Trimming left V 2 bases short and J 0 bases short, with 13 bases between. The CDR3 covers 16 residues. CDR1 is DFQATT, CDR2 SNEGSKA, per germline (reference sequence). CDR3 sequence: CSARLSGFPNTGELFF. The CDR3 nucleotides are TGCAGTGCTAGACTTTCAGGGTTCCCGAACACCGGGGAGCTGTTTTTT.

Only one count was recorded for this clonotype. Sequence at one end of the junction differs from germline and may be a read error. The chain combines TRBV2 with TRBJ2-3, with a tentative D call TRBD2 (5 bases). Germline loops: CDR1 SNHLY, CDR2 FYNNEI. The CDR3 spans 13 residues. The DNA of the CDR3 is TGTGCCAGCAGCCAAGAGGGTCTAGATCCGCAGTATTTT. It encodes CASSQEGLDPQYF. The full variable domain, with the rest looked up from reference TRBV2 and TRBJ2-3, is EPEVTQTPSHQVTQMGQEVILRCVPISNHLYFYWYRQILGQKVEFLVSFYNNEISEKSEIFDDQFSVERPDGSNFTLKIRSTKLEDSAMYFCASSQEGLDPQYFGPGTRLTVL.

This chain connects TRBV14 to TRBJ1-1; D gene uncertain. This CDR3 contains 13 residues. CDR1 and CDR2 (germline): SGHDN, FVKESK. V was pared by 4 bases and J by 3 bases, with 9 bases between. This CDR3 reads CASSPNMDTEAFF. The CDR3 DNA reads TGTGCCAGCAGCCCCAACATGGACACTGAAGCTTTCTTT.

This clonotype was found a few times. CDR3 amino acids: CASSLTDNPGETQYF. CDR3 nucleotides: TGTGCCAGCAGTTTAACTGACAACCCTGGGGAGACCCAGTACTTC. The chain couples TRBV12-3 or TRBV12-4 to TRBJ2-5; D gene ambiguous. This CDR3 is built from 15 residues. The V end was cut by 2 bases, the J end by 5 bases, with 15 bases between.

The chain employs TRBV30 and TRBJ2-7, with a possible D match to TRBD2 (5 bases). CDR3 length: 14 residues. In germline, CDR1 is GTSNPN, CDR2 SVGIG (reference sequence). Deletions cut 8 bases from V and 2 bases from J, with 19 bases between. The CDR3 region has the DNA TGTGCCAGTTTACTAGGACGAGGGCCCTACGAGCAGTACTTC. Its protein product is CASLLGRGPYEQYF.

In this sample, this clonotype turned up a few times. The CDR3 DNA reads TGTGCCATCAGTGAGTCATCATGGACTAGCGGGAACAATGAGCAGTTCTTC. Encoded protein: CAISESSWTSGNNEQFF. This sequence joins TRBV10-3 and TRBJ2-1; 12 positions match TRBD2. The CDR3 runs 17 residues. The germline CDR1 and CDR2 sequences are ENHRY and SYGVKD. Trimming removed 0 bases from V and 5 bases from J; junction bases left unmatched: 5.

This clonotype was observed many times. This rearrangement joins TRBV20-1 to TRBJ2-1; weak D call: TRBD2 (6 bases). The CDR3 extends over 14 amino acids. Germline CDR1 and CDR2: DFQATT and SNEGSKA (reference sequence). Trimming took off 3 bases at V and 6 bases at J, with 15 bases between the two ends. CDR3 sequence (DNA): TGCAGTGCTAGTCCTTTCGGGGGTGCCAATGAGCAGTTCTTC. Residues: CSASPFGGANEQFF.